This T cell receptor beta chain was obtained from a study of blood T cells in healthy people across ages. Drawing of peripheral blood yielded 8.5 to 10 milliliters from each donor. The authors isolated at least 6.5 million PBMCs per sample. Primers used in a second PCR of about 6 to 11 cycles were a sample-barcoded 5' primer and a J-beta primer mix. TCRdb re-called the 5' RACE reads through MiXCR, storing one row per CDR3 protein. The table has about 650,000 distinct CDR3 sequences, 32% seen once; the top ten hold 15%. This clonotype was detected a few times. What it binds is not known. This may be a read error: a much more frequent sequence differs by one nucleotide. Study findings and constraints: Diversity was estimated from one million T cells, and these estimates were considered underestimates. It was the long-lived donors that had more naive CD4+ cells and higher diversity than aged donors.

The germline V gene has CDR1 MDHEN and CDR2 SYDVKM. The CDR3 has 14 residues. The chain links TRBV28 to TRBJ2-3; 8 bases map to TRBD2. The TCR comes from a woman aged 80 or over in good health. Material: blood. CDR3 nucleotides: TGTGCCGGCAGTCGGGGGGGTTCGGCAGATACGCAGTATTTT. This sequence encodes CAGSRGGSADTQYF.